This TCR beta chain appears in the sequencing data of a study of cytomegalovirus exposure and HLA in healthy donors. At the time of sampling, donors were nominally healthy, though unrecorded immune exposures were likely. Germline V lookup: CDR1 KGHSH, CDR2 LQKENI. V dropped 6 bases and J dropped 3 bases, with 15 bases sitting between them. The CDR3 is 16 amino acids. The PCR was carried out with 60 Vbeta primers and 13 Jbeta primers. In the original processing: Per a later analysis, the number of unique TCR beta chains was around 80 million, of which 8.5 million to 11 million were shared. The method was immunoSEQ multiplex PCR; TCRdb's version includes in-frame clones alone and lacks a portion of them. The V and J calls and the clone size are those of that table, but D and trimming were determined from the DNA. The data show about 200,000 clones, 70% to 80% seen once.

The sample consisted of PBMCs. The V call is TRBV18, the J call TRBJ1-6; D perhaps matches TRBD1 (6 bases). The sequence came from a young woman in good health and CMV-seronegative. The chain's CDR3 is CASSRAATGYNSPLHF. The CDR3 bases are TGTGCCAGCTCTCGGGCCGCGACAGGCTATAATTCACCCCTCCACTTT.